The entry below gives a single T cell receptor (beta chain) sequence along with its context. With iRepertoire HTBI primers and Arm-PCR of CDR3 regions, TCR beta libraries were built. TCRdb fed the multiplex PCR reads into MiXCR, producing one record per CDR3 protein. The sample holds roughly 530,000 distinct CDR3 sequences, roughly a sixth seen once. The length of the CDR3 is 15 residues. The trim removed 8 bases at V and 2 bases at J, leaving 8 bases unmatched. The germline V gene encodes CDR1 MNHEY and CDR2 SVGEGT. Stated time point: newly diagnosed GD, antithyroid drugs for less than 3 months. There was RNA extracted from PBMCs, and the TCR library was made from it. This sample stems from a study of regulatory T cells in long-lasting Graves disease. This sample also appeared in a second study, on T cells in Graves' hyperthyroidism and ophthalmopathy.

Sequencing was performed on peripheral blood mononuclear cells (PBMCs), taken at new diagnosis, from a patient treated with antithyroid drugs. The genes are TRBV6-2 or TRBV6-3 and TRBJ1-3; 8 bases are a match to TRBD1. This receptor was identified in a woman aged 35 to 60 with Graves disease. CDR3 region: CASAPDRGTGNTIYF. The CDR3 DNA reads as TGTGCCAGCGCACCTGACAGGGGAACTGGAAACACCATATATTTT.